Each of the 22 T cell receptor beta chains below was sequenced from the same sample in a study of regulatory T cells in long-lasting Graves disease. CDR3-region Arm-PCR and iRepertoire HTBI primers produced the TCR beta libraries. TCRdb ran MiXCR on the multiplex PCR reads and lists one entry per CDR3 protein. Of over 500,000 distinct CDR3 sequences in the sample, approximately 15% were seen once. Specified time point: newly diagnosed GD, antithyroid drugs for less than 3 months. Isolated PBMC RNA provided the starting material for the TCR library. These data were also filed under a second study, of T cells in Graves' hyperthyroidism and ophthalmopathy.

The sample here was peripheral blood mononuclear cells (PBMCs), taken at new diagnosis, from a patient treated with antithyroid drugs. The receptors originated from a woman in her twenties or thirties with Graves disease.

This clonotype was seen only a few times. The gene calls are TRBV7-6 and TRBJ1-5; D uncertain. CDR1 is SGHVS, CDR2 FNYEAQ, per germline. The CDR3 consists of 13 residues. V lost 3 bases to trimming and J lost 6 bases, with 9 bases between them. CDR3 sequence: CASSFALGQPQHF. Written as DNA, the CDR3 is TGTGCCAGCAGCTTCGCGCTGGGTCAGCCCCAGCATTTT.

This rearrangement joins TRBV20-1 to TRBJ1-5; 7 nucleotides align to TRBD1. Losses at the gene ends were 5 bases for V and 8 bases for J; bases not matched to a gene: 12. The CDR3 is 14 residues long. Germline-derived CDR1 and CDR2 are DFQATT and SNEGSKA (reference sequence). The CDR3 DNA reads TGCAGTGCTGCCCGGACAGGCCTATGGGAGCCCCAGCATTTT. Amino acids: CSAARTGLWEPQHF.

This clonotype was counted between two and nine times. The CDR3 DNA sequence: TGTGCCAGTCGCCCCCGACTTTACGAGCAGTACTTC. Translation: CASRPRLYEQYF. The rearrangement joins TRBV19 to TRBJ2-7; D remains ambiguous. Germline-derived CDR1 and CDR2 are LNHDA and SQIVND (reference sequence). This CDR3 contains 12 residues. The ends were cut back, 8 bases at V and 4 bases at J, with 12 bases in the middle.

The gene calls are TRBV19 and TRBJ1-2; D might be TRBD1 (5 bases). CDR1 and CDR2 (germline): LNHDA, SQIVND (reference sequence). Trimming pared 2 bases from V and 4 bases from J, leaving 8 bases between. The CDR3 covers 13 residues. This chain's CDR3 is CASSIRDSYGYTF. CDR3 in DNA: TGTGCCAGTAGTATACGAGACAGCTATGGCTACACCTTC.

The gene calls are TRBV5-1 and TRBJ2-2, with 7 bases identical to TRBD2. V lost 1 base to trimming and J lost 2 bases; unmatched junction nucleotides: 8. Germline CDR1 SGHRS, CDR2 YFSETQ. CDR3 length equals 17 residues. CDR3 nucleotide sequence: TGCGCCAGCAGCTTGATCGTTGCGGGAGTTAACACCGGGGAGCTGTTTTTT. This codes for CASSLIVAGVNTGELFF.

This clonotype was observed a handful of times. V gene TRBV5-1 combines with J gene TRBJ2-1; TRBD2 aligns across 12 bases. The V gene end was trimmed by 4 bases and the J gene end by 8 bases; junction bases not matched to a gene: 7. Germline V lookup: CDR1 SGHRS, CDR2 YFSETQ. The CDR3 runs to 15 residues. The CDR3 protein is CASSMTSGRRYEQFF. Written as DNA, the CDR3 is TGCGCCAGCAGCATGACTAGCGGGAGAAGGTATGAGCAGTTCTTC.

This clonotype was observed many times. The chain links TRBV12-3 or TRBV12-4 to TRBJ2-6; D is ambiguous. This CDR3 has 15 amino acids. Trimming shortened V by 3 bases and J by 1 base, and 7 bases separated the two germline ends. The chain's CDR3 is CASSFMGSGANVLTF. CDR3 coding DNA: TGTGCCAGCAGTTTTATGGGATCTGGGGCCAACGTCCTGACTTTC.

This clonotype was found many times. CDR3 coding DNA: TGTGCCAGCAGTTTGCAGGGCGTCCAGGTCGGGGAGCTGTTTTTT. Its protein product is CASSLQGVQVGELFF. This rearrangement joins TRBV12-3 or TRBV12-4 to TRBJ2-2, with D possibly matching TRBD1 (5 bases). The V end lost 3 bases, the J end lost 7 bases, and 15 bases lay between the germline ends. The CDR3 covers 15 residues.

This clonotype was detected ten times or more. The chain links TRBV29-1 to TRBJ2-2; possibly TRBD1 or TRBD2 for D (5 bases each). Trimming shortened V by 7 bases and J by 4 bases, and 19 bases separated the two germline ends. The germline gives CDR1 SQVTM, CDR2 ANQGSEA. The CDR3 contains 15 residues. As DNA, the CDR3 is TGCAGCGCCGTAACCGGGGCTAGGCGCACCGGGGAGCTGTTTTTT. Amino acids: CSAVTGARRTGELFF.

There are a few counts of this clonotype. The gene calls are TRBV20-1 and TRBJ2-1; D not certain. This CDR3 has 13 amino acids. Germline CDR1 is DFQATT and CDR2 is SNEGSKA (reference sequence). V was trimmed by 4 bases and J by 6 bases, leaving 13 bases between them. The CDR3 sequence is CSATRFTSNEQFF. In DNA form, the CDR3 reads TGCAGTGCTACACGATTCACCAGCAATGAGCAGTTCTTC.

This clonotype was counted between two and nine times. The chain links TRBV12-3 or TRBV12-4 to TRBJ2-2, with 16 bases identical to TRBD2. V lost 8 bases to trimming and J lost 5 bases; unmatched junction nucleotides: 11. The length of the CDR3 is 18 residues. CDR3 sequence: CASGYEGLAGGGTGELFF. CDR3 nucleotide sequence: TGTGCCAGCGGTTACGAGGGACTAGCGGGAGGGGGTACCGGGGAGCTGTTTTTT.

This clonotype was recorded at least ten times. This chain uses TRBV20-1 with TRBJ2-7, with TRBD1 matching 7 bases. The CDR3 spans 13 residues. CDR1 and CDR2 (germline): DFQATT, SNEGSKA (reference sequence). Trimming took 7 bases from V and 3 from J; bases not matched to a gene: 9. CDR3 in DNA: TGCAGTGGGACCTCCGGGACAGTCTACGAGCAGTACTTC. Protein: CSGTSGTVYEQYF.

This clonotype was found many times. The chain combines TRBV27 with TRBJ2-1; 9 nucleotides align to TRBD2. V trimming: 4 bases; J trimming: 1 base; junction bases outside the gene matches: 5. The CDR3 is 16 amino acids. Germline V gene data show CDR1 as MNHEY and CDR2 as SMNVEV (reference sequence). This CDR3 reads CASSSVSGRSYNEQFF. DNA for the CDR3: TGTGCCAGCAGTTCGGTTAGCGGGAGATCCTACAATGAGCAGTTCTTC.

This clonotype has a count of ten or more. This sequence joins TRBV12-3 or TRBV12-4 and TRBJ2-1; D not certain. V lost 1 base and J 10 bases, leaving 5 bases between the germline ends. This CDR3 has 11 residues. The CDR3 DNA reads TGTGCCAGCAGTTTAGAATTGGAGCAGTTCTTC. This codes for CASSLELEQFF.

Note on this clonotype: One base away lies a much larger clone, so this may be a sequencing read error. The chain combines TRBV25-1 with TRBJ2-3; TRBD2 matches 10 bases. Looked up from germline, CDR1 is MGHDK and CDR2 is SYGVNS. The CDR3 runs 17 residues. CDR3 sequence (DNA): TGTGCCAGCAGTGACACTGGGCTAGCGGGAGCTGAAGATACGCAGTGTTTT. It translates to CASSDTGLAGAEDTQCF.

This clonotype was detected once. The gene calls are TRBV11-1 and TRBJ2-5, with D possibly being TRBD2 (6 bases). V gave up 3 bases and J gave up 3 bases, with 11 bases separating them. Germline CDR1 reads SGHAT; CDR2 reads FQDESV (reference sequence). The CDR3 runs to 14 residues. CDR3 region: CASSFYSGEETQYF. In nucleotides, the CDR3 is TGTGCCAGCAGCTTTTATAGCGGAGAAGAGACCCAGTACTTC.

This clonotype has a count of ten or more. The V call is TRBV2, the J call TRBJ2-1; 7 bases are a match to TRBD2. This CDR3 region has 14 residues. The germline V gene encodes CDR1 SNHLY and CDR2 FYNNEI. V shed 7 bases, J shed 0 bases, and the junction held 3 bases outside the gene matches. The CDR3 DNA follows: TGTGCCAGCATGCGGGGGAGCTCCTACAATGAGCAGTTCTTC. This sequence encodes CASMRGSSYNEQFF.

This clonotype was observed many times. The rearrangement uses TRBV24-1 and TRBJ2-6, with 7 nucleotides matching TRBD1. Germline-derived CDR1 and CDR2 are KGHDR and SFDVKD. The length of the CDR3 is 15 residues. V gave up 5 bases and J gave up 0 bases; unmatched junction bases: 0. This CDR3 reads CATSAGGSGANVLTF. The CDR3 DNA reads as TGTGCCACCAGTGCAGGGGGCTCTGGGGCCAACGTCCTGACTTTC.

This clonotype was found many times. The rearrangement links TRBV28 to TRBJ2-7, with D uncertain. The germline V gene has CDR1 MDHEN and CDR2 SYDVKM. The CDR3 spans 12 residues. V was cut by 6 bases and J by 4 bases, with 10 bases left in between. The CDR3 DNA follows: TGTGCCAGCAGAGGGAACGGGTACGAGCAGTACTTC. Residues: CASRGNGYEQYF.

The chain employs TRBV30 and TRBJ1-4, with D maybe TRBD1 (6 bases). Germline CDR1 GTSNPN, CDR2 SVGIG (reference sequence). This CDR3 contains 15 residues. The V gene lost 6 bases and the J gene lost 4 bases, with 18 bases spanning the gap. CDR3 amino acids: CACLAPGQDNEKLFF. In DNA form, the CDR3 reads TGTGCCTGCCTGGCCCCGGGACAAGATAATGAAAAACTGTTTTTT.

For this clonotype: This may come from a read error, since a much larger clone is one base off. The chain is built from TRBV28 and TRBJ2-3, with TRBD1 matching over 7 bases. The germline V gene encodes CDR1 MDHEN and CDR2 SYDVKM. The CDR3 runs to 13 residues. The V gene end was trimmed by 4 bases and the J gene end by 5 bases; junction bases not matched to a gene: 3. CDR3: CASSWDSRDTQYF. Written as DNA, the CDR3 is TGTGCCAGCAGTTGGGACAGCCGAGATACGCAGTATTTT.

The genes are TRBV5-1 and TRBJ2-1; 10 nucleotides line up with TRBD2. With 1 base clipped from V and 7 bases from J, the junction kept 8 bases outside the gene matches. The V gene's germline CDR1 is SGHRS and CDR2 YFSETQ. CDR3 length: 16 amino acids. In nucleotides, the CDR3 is TGCGCCAGCAGCTTGAAGAGCGGGAGGGCCGGAAATGAGCAGTTCTTC. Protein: CASSLKSGRAGNEQFF.